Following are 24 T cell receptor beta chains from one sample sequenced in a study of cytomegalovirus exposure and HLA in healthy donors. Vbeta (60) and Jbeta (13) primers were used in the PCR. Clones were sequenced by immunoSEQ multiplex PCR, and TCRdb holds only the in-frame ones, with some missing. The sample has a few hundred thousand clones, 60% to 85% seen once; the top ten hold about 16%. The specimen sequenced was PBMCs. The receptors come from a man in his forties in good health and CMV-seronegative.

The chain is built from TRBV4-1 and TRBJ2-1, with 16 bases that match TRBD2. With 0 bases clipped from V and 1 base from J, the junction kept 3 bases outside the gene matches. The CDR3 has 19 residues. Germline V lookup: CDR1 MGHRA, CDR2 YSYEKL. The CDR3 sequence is CASSQDPGLAGGSYNEQFF. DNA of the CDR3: TGCGCCAGCAGCCAAGATCCGGGACTAGCGGGAGGGTCCTACAATGAGCAGTTCTTC.

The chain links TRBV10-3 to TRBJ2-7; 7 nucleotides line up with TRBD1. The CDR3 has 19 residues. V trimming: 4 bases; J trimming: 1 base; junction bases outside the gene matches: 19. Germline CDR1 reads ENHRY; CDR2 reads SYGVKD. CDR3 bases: TGTGCCATCAGTGCAGGTAGTACCCCTCCCGGACAGGCTTCCTACGAGCAGTACTTC. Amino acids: CAISAGSTPPGQASYEQYF.

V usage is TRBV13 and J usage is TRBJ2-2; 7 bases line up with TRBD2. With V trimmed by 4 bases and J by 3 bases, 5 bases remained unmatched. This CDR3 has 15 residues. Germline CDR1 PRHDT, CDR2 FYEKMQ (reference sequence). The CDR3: CASSSGGRDTGELFF. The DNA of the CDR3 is TGTGCCAGCAGCTCGGGGGGAAGAGACACCGGGGAGCTGTTTTTT. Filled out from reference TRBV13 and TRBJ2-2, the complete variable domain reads AAGVIQSPRHLIKEKRETATLKCYPIPRHDTVYWYQQGPGQDPQFLISFYEKMQSDKGSIPDRFSAQQFSDYHSELNMSSLELGDSALYFCASSSGGRDTGELFFGEGSRLTVL.

CDR3 residues: CASSLEGGNSPLHF. CDR3 nucleotide sequence: TGTGCCAGCAGCTTAGAAGGGGGAAATTCACCCCTCCACTTT. The chain is built from TRBV11-3 and TRBJ1-6; perhaps TRBD1 as D (6 bases). Per the germline V gene, CDR1 is SGHNT and CDR2 is YENEEA. This CDR3 has 14 amino acids. The V end was cut by 0 bases, the J end by 7 bases, with 7 bases between.

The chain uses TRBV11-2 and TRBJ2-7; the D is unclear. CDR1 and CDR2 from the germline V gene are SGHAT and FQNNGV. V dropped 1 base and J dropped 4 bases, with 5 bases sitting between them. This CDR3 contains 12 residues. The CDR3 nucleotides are TGTGCCAGCAGCTTAGTGGAGTACGAGCAGTACTTC. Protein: CASSLVEYEQYF.

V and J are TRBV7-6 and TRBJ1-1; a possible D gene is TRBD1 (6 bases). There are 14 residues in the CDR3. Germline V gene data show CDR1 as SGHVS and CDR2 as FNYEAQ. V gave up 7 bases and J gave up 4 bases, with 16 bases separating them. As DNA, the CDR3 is TGTGCCAGCATTCCGGGGGGCGAGAGCACTGAAGCTTTCTTT. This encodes CASIPGGESTEAFF. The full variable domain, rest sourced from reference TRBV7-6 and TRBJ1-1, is GAGVSQSPRYKVTKRGQDVALRCDPISGHVSLYWYRQALGQGPEFLTYFNYEAQQDKSGLPNDRFSAERPEGSISTLTIQRTEQRDSAMYRCASIPGGESTEAFFGQGTRLTVV.

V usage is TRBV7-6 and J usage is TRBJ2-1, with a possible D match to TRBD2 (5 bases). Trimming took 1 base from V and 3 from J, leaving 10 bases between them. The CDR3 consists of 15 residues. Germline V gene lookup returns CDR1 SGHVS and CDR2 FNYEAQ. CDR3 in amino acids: CASSLERARYNEQFF. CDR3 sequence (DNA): TGTGCCAGCAGCTTAGAGAGGGCTCGCTACAATGAGCAGTTCTTC.

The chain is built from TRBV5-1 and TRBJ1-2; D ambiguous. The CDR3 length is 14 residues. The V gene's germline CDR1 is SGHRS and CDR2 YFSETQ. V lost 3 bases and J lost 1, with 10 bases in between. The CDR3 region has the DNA TGCGCCAGCAGCTCGTCCGAGGTTAACTATGGCTACACCTTC. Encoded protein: CASSSSEVNYGYTF.

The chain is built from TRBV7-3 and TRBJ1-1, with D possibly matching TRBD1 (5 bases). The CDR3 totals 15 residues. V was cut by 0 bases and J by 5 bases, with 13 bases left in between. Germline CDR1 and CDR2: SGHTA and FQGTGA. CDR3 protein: CASSLTGGEGTEAFF. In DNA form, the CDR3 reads TGTGCCAGCAGCTTAACGGGGGGAGAGGGAACTGAAGCTTTCTTT.

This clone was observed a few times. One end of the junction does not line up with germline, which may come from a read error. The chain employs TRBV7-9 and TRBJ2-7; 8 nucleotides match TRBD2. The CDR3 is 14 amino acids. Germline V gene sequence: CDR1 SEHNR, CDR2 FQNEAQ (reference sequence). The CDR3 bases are TGTGCCAGCAGCTCCCGTGGAGCGGGGGCCCCCCCCCACTTC. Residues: CASSSRGAGAPPHF.

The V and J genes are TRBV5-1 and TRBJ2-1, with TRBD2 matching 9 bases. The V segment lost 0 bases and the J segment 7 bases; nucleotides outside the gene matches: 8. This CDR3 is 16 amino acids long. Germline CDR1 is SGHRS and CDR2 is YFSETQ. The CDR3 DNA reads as TGCGCCAGCAGCTTGGAATGGCGGGAGGGCCAAAATGAGCAGTTCTTC. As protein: CASSLEWREGQNEQFF.

CDR3 in amino acids: CASSKQGAGETQYF. The CDR3 nucleotides are TGTGCCAGTAGTAAACAGGGGGCCGGGGAGACCCAGTACTTC. This rearrangement joins TRBV19 to TRBJ2-5; 9 nucleotides align to TRBD1. This CDR3 spans 14 amino acids. Germline CDR1 and CDR2: LNHDA and SQIVND (reference sequence). Trimming cost V 4 bases and J 5 bases; bases outside gene matches: 5.

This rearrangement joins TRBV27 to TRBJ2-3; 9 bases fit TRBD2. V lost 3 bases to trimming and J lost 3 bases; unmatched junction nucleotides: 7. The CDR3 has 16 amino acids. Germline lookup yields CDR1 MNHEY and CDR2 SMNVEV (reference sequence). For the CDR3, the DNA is TGTGCCAGCAGTTTGGCCGGGACTAGCAGAACAGATACGCAGTATTTT. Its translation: CASSLAGTSRTDTQYF.

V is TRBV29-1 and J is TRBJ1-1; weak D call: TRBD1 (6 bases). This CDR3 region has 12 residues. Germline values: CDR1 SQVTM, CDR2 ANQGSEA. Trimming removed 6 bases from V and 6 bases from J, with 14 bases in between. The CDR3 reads CSVTQGRAEAFF. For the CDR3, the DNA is TGCAGCGTCACTCAGGGGCGCGCTGAAGCTTTCTTT.

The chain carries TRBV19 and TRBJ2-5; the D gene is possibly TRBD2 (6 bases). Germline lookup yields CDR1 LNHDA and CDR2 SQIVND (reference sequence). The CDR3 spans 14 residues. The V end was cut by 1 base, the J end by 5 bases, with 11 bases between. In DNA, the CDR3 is TGTGCCAGTAGTATAGGAGCGGGCGGCGAGACCCAGTACTTC. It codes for CASSIGAGGETQYF.

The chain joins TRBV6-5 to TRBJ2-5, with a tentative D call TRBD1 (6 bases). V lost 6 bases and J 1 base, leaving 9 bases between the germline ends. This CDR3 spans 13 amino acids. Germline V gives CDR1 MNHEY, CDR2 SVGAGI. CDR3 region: CASSWDTQETQYF. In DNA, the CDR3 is TGTGCCAGCAGCTGGGACACCCAAGAGACCCAGTACTTC.

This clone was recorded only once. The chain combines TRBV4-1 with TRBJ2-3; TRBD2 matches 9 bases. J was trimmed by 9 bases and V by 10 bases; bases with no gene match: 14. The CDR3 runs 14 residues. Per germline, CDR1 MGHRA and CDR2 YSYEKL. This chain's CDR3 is CATGGSGGSLTQYF. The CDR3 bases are TGCGCCACGGGGGGGAGCGGGGGGTCGCTAACGCAGTATTTT.

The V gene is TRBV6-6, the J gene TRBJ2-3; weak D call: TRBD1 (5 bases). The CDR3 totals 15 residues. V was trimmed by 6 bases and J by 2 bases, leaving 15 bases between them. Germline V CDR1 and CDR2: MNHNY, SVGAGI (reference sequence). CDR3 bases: TGTGCCAGCAGCGGTGGGGCAGGAGCCACAGATACGCAGTATTTT. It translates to CASSGGAGATDTQYF.

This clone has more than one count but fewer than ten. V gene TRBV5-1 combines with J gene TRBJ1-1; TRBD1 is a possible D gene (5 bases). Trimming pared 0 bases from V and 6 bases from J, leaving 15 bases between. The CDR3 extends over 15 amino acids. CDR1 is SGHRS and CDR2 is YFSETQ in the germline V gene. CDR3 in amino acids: CASSLAGGILAEAFF. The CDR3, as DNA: TGCGCCAGCAGCTTGGCCGGGGGAATTCTAGCTGAAGCTTTCTTT.

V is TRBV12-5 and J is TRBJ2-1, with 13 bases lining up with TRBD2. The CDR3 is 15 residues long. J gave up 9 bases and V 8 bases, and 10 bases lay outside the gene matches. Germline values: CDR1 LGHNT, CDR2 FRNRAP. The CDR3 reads CASQKGLAGSSEQFF. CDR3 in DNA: TGTGCTAGTCAAAAGGGACTAGCGGGGAGCAGTGAGCAGTTCTTC.

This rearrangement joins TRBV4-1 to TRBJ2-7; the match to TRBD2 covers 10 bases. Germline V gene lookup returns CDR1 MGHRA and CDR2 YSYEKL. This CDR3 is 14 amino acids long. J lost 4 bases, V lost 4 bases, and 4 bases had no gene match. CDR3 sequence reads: CASSRTSGAYEQYF. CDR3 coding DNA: TGCGCCAGCAGCCGGACTAGCGGCGCTTACGAGCAGTACTTC.

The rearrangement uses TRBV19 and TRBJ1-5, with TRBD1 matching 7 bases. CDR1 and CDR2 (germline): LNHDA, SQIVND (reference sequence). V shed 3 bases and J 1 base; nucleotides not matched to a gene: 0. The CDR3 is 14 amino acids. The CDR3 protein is CASSIRGSNQPQHF. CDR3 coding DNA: TGTGCCAGTAGTATCAGGGGGAGCAATCAGCCCCAGCATTTT.

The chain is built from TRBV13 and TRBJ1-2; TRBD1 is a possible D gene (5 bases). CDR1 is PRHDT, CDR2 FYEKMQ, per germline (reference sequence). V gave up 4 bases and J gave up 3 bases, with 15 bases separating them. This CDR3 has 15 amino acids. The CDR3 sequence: CASSSTGGIDYGYTF. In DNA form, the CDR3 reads TGTGCCAGCAGCTCGACCGGGGGTATCGACTATGGCTACACCTTC.

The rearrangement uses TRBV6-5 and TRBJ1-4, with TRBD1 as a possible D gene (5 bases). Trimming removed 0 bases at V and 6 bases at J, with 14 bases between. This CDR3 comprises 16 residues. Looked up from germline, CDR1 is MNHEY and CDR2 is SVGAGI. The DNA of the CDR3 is TGTGCCAGCAGTTACTCGACGCGGGGAGGGGATGAAAAACTGTTTTTT. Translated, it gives CASSYSTRGGDEKLFF.